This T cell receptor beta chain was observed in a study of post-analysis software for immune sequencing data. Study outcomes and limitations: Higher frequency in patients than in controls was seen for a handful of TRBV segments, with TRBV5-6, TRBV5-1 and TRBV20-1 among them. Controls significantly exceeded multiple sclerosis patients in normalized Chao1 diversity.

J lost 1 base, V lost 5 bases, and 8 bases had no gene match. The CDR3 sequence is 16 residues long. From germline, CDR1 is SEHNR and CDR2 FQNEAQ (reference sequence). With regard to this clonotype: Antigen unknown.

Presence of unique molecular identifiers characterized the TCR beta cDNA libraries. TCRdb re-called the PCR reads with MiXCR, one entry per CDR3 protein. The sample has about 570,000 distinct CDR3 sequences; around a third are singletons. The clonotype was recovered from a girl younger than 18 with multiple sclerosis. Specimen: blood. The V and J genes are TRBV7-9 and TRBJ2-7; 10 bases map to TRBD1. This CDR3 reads CASSPRGTGVSYEQYF. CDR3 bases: TGTGCCAGCAGCCCCCGAGGGACAGGGGTATCCTACGAGCAGTACTTC. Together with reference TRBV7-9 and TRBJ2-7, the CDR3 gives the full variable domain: DTGVSQNPRHKITKRGQNVTFRCDPISEHNRLYWYRQTLGQGPEFLTYFQNEAQLEKSRLLSDRFSAERPKGSFSTLEIQRTEQGDSAMYLCASSPRGTGVSYEQYFGPGTRLTVT.